This T cell receptor beta chain is drawn from a study of blood T cell repertoires in COVID-19. Study background: PBMCs, B-cell-depleted T cells, or T cells provided the cDNA or gDNA that made up the material.

Libraries were prepared by immunoSEQ multiplex PCR; TCRdb keeps only in-frame clonotypes and omits some of them. The sample contains around 15,000 clones, roughly 80% of which appear only once. Germline V gene sequence: CDR1 LGHDT, CDR2 YNNKEL (reference sequence). The CDR3 contains 18 residues. Trimming at V came to 1 base and at J to 4 bases, leaving 12 bases not matched to a gene. This receptor was taken from an elderly man with active COVID-19. The sequencing input was peripheral blood. The chain links TRBV3-1 (or the pseudogene TRBV3-2) to TRBJ1-2, with 10 bases identical to TRBD1. The chain's CDR3 is CASSQGGRDRGGGYGYTF. The CDR3 region has the DNA TGTGCCAGCAGCCAAGGGGGAAGGGACAGGGGAGGTGGCTATGGCTACACCTTC.